This T cell receptor beta chain comes out of a study of shared clonotypes between healthy human individuals. Study in general: CD4 naive and memory got three plates each, CD8 naive two, CD8 memory one.

The CDR3 is 14 amino acids. CDR1 SGHTA and CDR2 FQGNSA come from the germline V gene. V shed 5 bases, J shed 2 bases, and the junction held 6 bases outside the gene matches. Sequencing used immunoSEQ multiplex PCR; TCRdb keeps in-frame clones, though not all of them. The sample lists a few million clones; around 94% were seen once. Naive CD4+ cells were CD45RA-selected; the remaining cells were memory. Sequenced material: naive CD4+ T cells sorted from blood. The subset here: CD45RA+ positively selected. The chain recombines TRBV7-2 with TRBJ2-7; 7 bases map to TRBD1. The source is a man in his late teens or twenties in good health. CDR3 nucleotides: TGTGCCAGCAGCCTCCGGGACAGCACCTACGAGCAGTACTTC. This codes for CASSLRDSTYEQYF. Using reference TRBV7-2 and TRBJ2-7 for the parts outside the CDR3, the full variable domain is GAGVSQSPSNKVTEKGKDVELRCDPISGHTALYWYRQSLGQGLEFLIYFQGNSAPDKSGLPSDRFSAERTGGSVSTLTIQRTQQEDSAVYLCASSLRDSTYEQYFGPGTRLTVT.